Presented here are 26 T cell receptor beta chains from one specimen sequenced in a study of shared clonotypes between healthy human individuals. Libraries were prepared by immunoSEQ multiplex PCR; TCRdb keeps only in-frame clonotypes and omits some of them. The top ten hold approximately 0.13% of the sample, which has 2 million to 2.5 million clones, almost 96% seen once. Sequencing used naive CD4+ T cells sorted from blood. Subset described: CD45RA+ positively selected. These receptors were obtained from a man aged 18 to 29 in good health.

The chain joins TRBV4-3 to TRBJ2-3; either TRBD1 or TRBD2 may supply D (6 bases each). The CDR3 length is 14 residues. Germline values: CDR1 LGHNA, CDR2 YSLEER. V shed 4 bases and J shed 4 bases, with 12 bases lying between them. This CDR3 is CASSLRGGADTQYF. DNA for the CDR3: TGCGCCAGCAGCCTCAGGGGAGGCGCAGATACGCAGTATTTT.

This sequence joins TRBV5-4 and TRBJ2-5; D not resolved. This CDR3 is 13 amino acids long. Germline assignment: CDR1 SGHNT and CDR2 YYREEE (reference sequence). With 1 base removed from V and 5 bases from J, the gap between germline ends came to 9 bases. The CDR3 coding sequence is TGTGCCAGCAGCTTGCCAGTCGAGGAGACCCAGTACTTC. Translating gives CASSLPVEETQYF.

V gene TRBV13 combines with J gene TRBJ2-2; 12 bases match TRBD2. V lost 5 bases, J lost 3 bases, and 4 bases stayed unmatched. Germline CDR1 reads PRHDT; CDR2 reads FYEKMQ (reference sequence). This CDR3 spans 16 amino acids. The CDR3, as DNA: TGTGCCAGCAGCCGGGCTAGCGGGAGGGACACCGGGGAGCTGTTTTTT. It codes for CASSRASGRDTGELFF.

The rearrangement uses TRBV28 and TRBJ1-2; 12 bases match TRBD1. Germline values: CDR1 MDHEN, CDR2 SYDVKM. The V gene end was trimmed by 5 bases and the J gene end by 6 bases; junction bases not matched to a gene: 16. The CDR3 spans 18 residues. CDR3 sequence: CASSSLPGTGGASNGYTF. In DNA, the CDR3 is TGTGCCAGCAGTAGCCTACCTGGGACAGGGGGCGCGTCGAATGGCTACACCTTC.

This chain joins TRBV28 and TRBJ2-1; TRBD2 might be the D (6 bases). This CDR3 contains 13 residues. Germline V CDR1 and CDR2: MDHEN, SYDVKM. Between the trimmed V and J ends, which lost 2 bases and 10 bases, there was a span of 12 bases. DNA of the CDR3: TGTGCCAGCAGTTTAGTGGGGGGTGGAGAGCAGTTCTTC. Its translation: CASSLVGGGEQFF.

The V call is TRBV5-5, the J call TRBJ1-3; D is uncertain. This CDR3 has 14 amino acids. Germline V lookup: CDR1 SGHKS, CDR2 YYEKEE (reference sequence). V was clipped by 1 base and J by 2 bases, with 7 bases between them. CDR3 sequence reads: CASSLTAAGNTIYF. The CDR3 DNA reads TGTGCCAGCAGCTTGACAGCCGCTGGAAACACCATATATTTT.

V is TRBV5-6 and J is TRBJ1-2, with D possibly TRBD1 on 6 matching bases. The CDR3 runs to 15 residues. Germline loops: CDR1 SGHDT, CDR2 YYEEEE. V shed 4 bases and J shed 2 bases, with 15 bases lying between them. The CDR3 is CASSGTGTLNYGYTF. CDR3 coding DNA: TGTGCCAGCAGCGGTACCGGGACACTGAACTATGGCTACACCTTC.

This clone was detected only once. The chain has TRBV18 and TRBJ1-2; D is perhaps TRBD1 (6 bases). The CDR3 is made up of 15 amino acids. The V end lost 3 bases, the J end lost 2 bases, and 13 bases lay between the germline ends. Per the germline V gene, CDR1 is KGHSH and CDR2 is LQKENI. The CDR3 DNA is TGTGCCAGCTCACCTCAGGAAGGGGGGAACTATGGCTACACCTTC. Its translation is CASSPQEGGNYGYTF.

Comment on this clone: The sample holds other DNA sequences that translate to the same CDR3. The chain recombines TRBV6-1 with TRBJ1-4, with 9 bases fitting TRBD1. After removal of 2 bases from V and 8 bases from J, the junction contained 6 bases not matched to a gene. The CDR3 has 15 residues. Germline CDR1 MNHNS, CDR2 SASEGT. The CDR3 nucleotides are TGTGCCAGCAGTGAATTACAGGGGGCGTGGGAAAAACTGTTTTTT. It codes for CASSELQGAWEKLFF.

A single count supports this clone. The chain has TRBV5-1 and TRBJ1-3; 9 nucleotides line up with TRBD1. The germline CDR1 and CDR2 sequences are SGHRS and YFSETQ. V was pared by 4 bases and J by 1 base, with 6 bases of the junction left unmatched. The CDR3 has 16 amino acids. Here the CDR3 reads CASSPETGGSGNTIYF. CDR3 coding DNA: TGCGCCAGCAGCCCAGAGACAGGGGGATCTGGAAACACCATATATTTT.

V is TRBV29-1 and J is TRBJ2-7, with TRBD1 matching over 7 bases. Per the germline V gene, CDR1 is SQVTM and CDR2 is ANQGSEA. The CDR3 contains 12 residues. With 4 bases clipped from V and 4 bases from J, the junction kept 4 bases outside the gene matches. CDR3 coding DNA: TGCAGCGTTGGGGCAGGGGGTTACGAGCAGTACTTC. This translates into CSVGAGGYEQYF.

The rearrangement joins TRBV10-2 to TRBJ2-2; 9 nucleotides line up with TRBD1. CDR1 is WSHSY and CDR2 is SAAADI in the germline V gene. The CDR3 has 17 amino acids. V shed 2 bases and J 4 bases; nucleotides not matched to a gene: 8. CDR3 bases: TGCGCCAGCAGTGAGCCCTGGACAGGGGCGGGCACCGGGGAGCTGTTTTTT. Its translation is CASSEPWTGAGTGELFF.

Concerning this clone: This CDR3 fails to terminate in the conserved phenylalanine or tryptophan, so it likely reflects a read error. V usage is TRBV28 and J usage is TRBJ1-2; 10 positions match TRBD1. The CDR3 runs to 17 residues. Germline assignment: CDR1 MDHEN and CDR2 SYDVKM. V lost 4 bases to trimming and J lost 4 bases; unmatched junction nucleotides: 12. The CDR3 DNA is TGTGCCAGCAGTTCCTTGGGACAGGGGAAGGTATCCTATGGCTACACCCTC. Translating it yields CASSSLGQGKVSYGYTL.

This clone showed up just once. Other nucleotide sequences from this sample produce the same CDR3. CDR3 region: CASSLTLPYEQYF. The CDR3 DNA reads as TGTGCCAGCAGCCTTACTCTACCCTACGAGCAGTACTTC. V gene TRBV7-2 combines with J gene TRBJ2-7; D is undetermined. The germline V and J ends were trimmed by 5 bases and 2 bases, with 10 bases remaining between them. This CDR3 is 13 amino acids long. Germline values: CDR1 SGHTA, CDR2 FQGNSA.

The chain joins TRBV25-1 to TRBJ1-4; 9 bases agree with TRBD1. CDR3 length: 16 residues. After removal of 2 bases from V and 4 bases from J, the junction contained 5 bases not matched to a gene. CDR1 and CDR2 from the germline V gene are MGHDK and SYGVNS. CDR3 sequence: CASSEPSTGGNEKLFF. The DNA of the CDR3 is TGTGCCAGCAGTGAACCTTCGACAGGGGGTAATGAAAAACTGTTTTTT. The full variable domain, rest sourced from reference TRBV25-1 and TRBJ1-4, is EADIYQTPRYLVIGTGKKITLECSQTMGHDKMYWYQQDPGMELHLIHYSYGVNSTEKGDLSSESTVSRIRTEHFPLTLESARPSHTSQYLCASSEPSTGGNEKLFFGSGTQLSVL.

The genes are TRBV19 and TRBJ1-4, with 10 bases aligning to TRBD1. With V trimmed by 5 bases and J by 8 bases, 8 bases remained unmatched. The CDR3 sequence is 15 residues long. CDR1 is LNHDA and CDR2 is SQIVND in the germline V gene (reference sequence). CDR3 sequence reads: CASSGTGTGEEKLFF. The CDR3 coding sequence is TGTGCCAGTAGTGGCACCGGGACAGGGGAGGAAAAACTGTTTTTT.

The chain employs TRBV7-8 and TRBJ2-5; D gene unclear. The V gene's germline CDR1 is SGHVS and CDR2 FQNEAQ. The CDR3 extends over 16 amino acids. Trimming pared 0 bases from V and 4 bases from J, leaving 15 bases between. The CDR3 protein is CASSLAFQRLRETQYF. As DNA, the CDR3 is TGTGCCAGCAGCTTAGCGTTCCAGCGCCTAAGAGAGACCCAGTACTTC. Variable domain in full (rest from reference TRBV7-8 and TRBJ2-5): GAGVSQSPRYKVAKRGQDVALRCDPISGHVSLFWYQQALGQGPEFLTYFQNEAQLDKSGLPSDRFFAERPEGSVSTLKIQRTQQEDSAVYLCASSLAFQRLRETQYFGPGTRLLVL.

J is TRBJ2-3 and V is TRBV7-8; a weak D match, TRBD2 (6 bases). Trimming removed 6 bases at V and 8 bases at J, with 21 bases between. The CDR3 length is 15 residues. The V gene's germline CDR1 is SGHVS and CDR2 FQNEAQ. The DNA for the CDR3 is TGTGCCAGCAGTCCCCGGGACTGGCGCCCCGGTACGCAGTATTTT. Protein: CASSPRDWRPGTQYF.

The rearrangement uses TRBV19 and TRBJ2-5, with no clear D. Germline V gives CDR1 LNHDA, CDR2 SQIVND (reference sequence). Trimming took off 9 bases at V and 4 bases at J, with 15 bases between the two ends. The CDR3 covers 13 residues. This CDR3 is CASRGWGGETQYF. Written as DNA, the CDR3 is TGTGCCAGCAGAGGATGGGGTGGAGAGACCCAGTACTTC.

The chain uses TRBV11-3 and TRBJ2-3; no clear D. Germline CDR1 reads SGHNT; CDR2 reads YENEEA. The germline V and J ends were trimmed by 4 bases and 6 bases, with 8 bases remaining between them. The CDR3 totals 12 residues. This CDR3 reads CASSSYSDTQYF. The CDR3 DNA follows: TGTGCCAGCAGCTCCTATTCGGATACGCAGTATTTT.

This clone was seen just once. The chain couples TRBV28 to TRBJ1-2; no reliable D call. The V end lost 5 bases, the J end lost 7 bases, and 14 bases lay between the germline ends. This CDR3 comprises 13 residues. Germline V gives CDR1 MDHEN, CDR2 SYDVKM. CDR3 amino acids: CASSPDGVRGYTF. For the CDR3, the DNA is TGTGCCAGCAGTCCAGACGGGGTTCGTGGCTACACCTTC.

Worth noting for this clone: Other DNA sequences in the sample encode the same CDR3. The V and J genes are TRBV5-8 and TRBJ1-5; D is ambiguous. Trimming shortened V by 4 bases and J by 4 bases, and 9 bases separated the two germline ends. Germline lookup yields CDR1 SGHTS and CDR2 YDEGEE. This CDR3 has 13 amino acids. CDR3 loop: CASSLGVNQPQHF. DNA of the CDR3: TGTGCCAGCAGCCTCGGGGTGAATCAGCCCCAGCATTTT.

This clone is a singleton in its sample. V gene TRBV11-2 combines with J gene TRBJ1-2, with a tentative D call TRBD1 (5 bases). V lost 1 base and J lost 0, with 9 bases in between. This CDR3 is built from 15 residues. Per the germline V gene, CDR1 is SGHAT and CDR2 is FQNNGV. The CDR3 reads CASSLGGVANYGYTF. The CDR3 DNA sequence: TGTGCCAGCAGCTTAGGGGGGGTGGCTAACTATGGCTACACCTTC.

The V gene is TRBV5-5, the J gene TRBJ2-2, with TRBD1 matching 7 bases. In germline, CDR1 is SGHKS, CDR2 YYEKEE (reference sequence). The J segment lost 6 bases and the V segment lost 1 base, leaving 9 bases of the junction unmatched. The CDR3 consists of 16 residues. CDR3 in DNA: TGTGCCAGCAGCTTGCGACAGGGCAGGGTGGCCGGGGAGCTGTTTTTT. Its protein product is CASSLRQGRVAGELFF. The full variable domain, with the rest looked up from reference TRBV5-5 and TRBJ2-2, is DAGVTQSPTHLIKTRGQQVTLRCSPISGHKSVSWYQQVLGQGPQFIFQYYEKEERGRGNFPDRFSARQFPNYSSELNVNALLLGDSALYLCASSLRQGRVAGELFFGEGSRLTVL.

The chain employs TRBV7-9 and TRBJ1-1, with D possibly being TRBD1 (6 bases). This CDR3 contains 15 residues. Per germline, CDR1 SEHNR and CDR2 FQNEAQ (reference sequence). The V end was cut by 7 bases, the J end by 8 bases, with 23 bases between. CDR3 residues: CASTLSGAGEEEAFF. The CDR3 DNA is TGTGCCAGCACCTTGAGTGGGGCAGGGGAAGAAGAAGCTTTCTTT.

In regard to this clone: The sample carries other DNA sequences with the same CDR3. This chain connects TRBV18 to TRBJ2-7, with D possibly matching TRBD1 (7 bases). The CDR3 is 14 residues long. CDR1 and CDR2 (germline): KGHSH, LQKENI. Deletions cut 2 bases from V and 3 bases from J, with 11 bases between. In DNA, the CDR3 is TGTGCCAGCTCACCAGGAGGGGGCGTCTACGAGCAGTACTTC. This encodes CASSPGGGVYEQYF.